Shown below are 10 T cell receptor beta chains from a single sample sequenced in a study of T cell changes during pregnancy in multiple sclerosis. The data were produced by immunoSEQ multiplex PCR, yet TCRdb's version contains in-frame clones alone and is incomplete. Here the sample spans roughly 35,000 clones, about 90% being singletons. The specimen comprised CD8+ T cells from peripheral blood mononuclear cells, sampled after pregnancy. The receptors come from a female donor with multiple sclerosis, enrolled in a pregnancy study.

The chain has TRBV4-1 and TRBJ1-5, with TRBD1 matching over 8 bases. The J segment lost 5 bases and the V segment lost 3 bases, leaving 6 bases of the junction unmatched. This CDR3 spans 15 amino acids. Germline V gene sequence: CDR1 MGHRA, CDR2 YSYEKL. The CDR3 is CASSHRVQGDQPQHF. The CDR3 nucleotides are TGCGCCAGCAGCCACCGCGTACAGGGGGATCAGCCCCAGCATTTT.

The chain uses TRBV19 and TRBJ1-2; 10 nucleotides agree with TRBD1. Germline-derived CDR1 and CDR2 are LNHDA and SQIVND (reference sequence). This CDR3 contains 15 residues. V trimming: 0 bases; J trimming: 7 bases; junction bases outside the gene matches: 5. The CDR3 here is CASSIEQTGGLGYTF. CDR3 DNA: TGTGCCAGTAGTATAGAACAGACAGGGGGCCTTGGCTACACCTTC.

The V call is TRBV19, the J call TRBJ2-1, with D possibly being TRBD2 (6 bases). This CDR3 has 15 amino acids. The ends were cut back, 3 bases at V and 3 bases at J, with 12 bases in the middle. CDR1 is LNHDA and CDR2 is SQIVND in the germline V gene (reference sequence). CDR3 sequence reads: CASSMSGVSYNEQFF. The CDR3 nucleotides read TGTGCCAGTAGTATGTCGGGGGTGAGCTACAATGAGCAGTTCTTC.

This chain joins TRBV27 and TRBJ1-1; D remains unclear. The CDR3 contains 15 residues. CDR1 and CDR2 from the germline V gene are MNHEY and SMNVEV (reference sequence). Trimming left V 0 bases short and J 0 bases short, with 8 bases between. As DNA, the CDR3 is TGTGCCAGCAGTTTATCGAGGGATCTGAACACTGAAGCTTTCTTT. This codes for CASSLSRDLNTEAFF.

On this clone: An end of the junction does not agree with germline; a read error may underlie this. This sequence joins TRBV9 and TRBJ2-3; TRBD2 aligns across 8 bases. Germline V lookup: CDR1 SGDLS, CDR2 YYNGEE. The length of the CDR3 is 14 residues. CDR3 nucleotides: TGTGCCAGCAGTGTAGCGGGGAGTCAAGATACGCAGTATTTT. Its translation: CASSVAGSQDTQYF.

The chain uses TRBV11-2 and TRBJ2-3; D remains unclear. The germline V gene encodes CDR1 SGHAT and CDR2 FQNNGV. This CDR3 has 15 amino acids. Trimming shortened V by 1 base and J by 0 bases, and 8 bases separated the two germline ends. The CDR3 loop is CASSLASTSTDTQYF. The DNA for the CDR3 is TGTGCCAGCAGCTTAGCTAGTACTAGCACAGATACGCAGTATTTT.

The chain recombines TRBV7-9 with TRBJ1-2, with D perhaps matching TRBD1 (6 bases). Per germline, CDR1 SEHNR and CDR2 FQNEAQ (reference sequence). CDR3 size: 13 residues. V lost 4 bases, J lost 8 bases, and 14 bases lay in between. The DNA for the CDR3 is TGTGCCAGCAGCTCGGGAACAGGGTCCGGCTACACCTTC. This encodes CASSSGTGSGYTF.

V usage is TRBV9 and J usage is TRBJ1-1; TRBD1 matches at 7 bases. The CDR3 runs to 15 residues. Trimming at V came to 0 bases and at J to 1 base, leaving 3 bases not matched to a gene. From germline, CDR1 is SGDLS and CDR2 YYNGEE. CDR3 residues: CASSVAGQQNTEAFF. The CDR3 DNA reads TGTGCCAGCAGCGTAGCGGGACAGCAGAACACTGAAGCTTTCTTT.

The V and J genes are TRBV4-3 and TRBJ1-6, with TRBD1 matching over 7 bases. This CDR3 is 19 amino acids long. Germline V lookup: CDR1 LGHNA, CDR2 YSLEER. The V segment lost 3 bases and the J segment 0 bases; nucleotides outside the gene matches: 11. CDR3 sequence: CASSQRGGQDSSYNSPLHF. The CDR3 DNA reads TGCGCCAGCAGCCAGAGGGGTGGACAGGACAGCTCCTATAATTCACCCCTCCACTTT.

This clone was seen only once. The chain joins TRBV5-5 to TRBJ2-6; maybe TRBD1 (6 bases). Germline assignment: CDR1 SGHKS and CDR2 YYEKEE (reference sequence). There are 18 residues in the CDR3. The V end was cut by 0 bases, the J end by 1 base, with 14 bases between. CDR3 protein: CASSLAGRGISGANVLTF. CDR3 sequence (DNA): TGTGCCAGCAGCTTGGCTGGCAGGGGCATATCTGGGGCCAACGTCCTGACTTTC. Supplemented by reference TRBV5-5 and TRBJ2-6, the full variable domain reads DAGVTQSPTHLIKTRGQQVTLRCSPISGHKSVSWYQQVLGQGPQFIFQYYEKEERGRGNFPDRFSARQFPNYSSELNVNALLLGDSALYLCASSLAGRGISGANVLTFGAGSRLTVL.